Below are 29 T cell receptor beta chains sequenced from a single sample in a study of blood T cell repertoires in COVID-19. Sequencing was performed with immunoSEQ multiplex PCR; in TCRdb, only in-frame clones are kept and a portion is missing. The table records 180,000 or so clones, 84% of them present only once. The source material was peripheral blood. These receptor sequences come from an older woman with COVID-19, enrolled during active disease.

The chain carries TRBV5-1 and TRBJ2-3; 14 bases are a match to TRBD2. V trimming: 5 bases; J trimming: 4 bases; junction bases outside the gene matches: 12. The CDR3 runs 18 residues. Germline V gene sequence: CDR1 SGHRS, CDR2 YFSETQ. The CDR3 sequence: CASRIGTGLAGVSDTQYF. CDR3 nucleotides: TGCGCCAGCAGAATCGGCACGGGACTAGCGGGAGTATCAGATACGCAGTATTTT.

The V gene is TRBV20-1, the J gene TRBJ2-7; D is possibly TRBD2 (6 bases). This CDR3 has 15 amino acids. Germline V gene data show CDR1 as DFQATT and CDR2 as SNEGSKA (reference sequence). Trimming took off 3 bases at V and 3 bases at J, with 18 bases between the two ends. CDR3: CSASGSSWTIYEQYF. The CDR3 coding sequence is TGCAGTGCTAGTGGGAGTAGTTGGACTATCTACGAGCAGTACTTC.

This clone was detected once. The chain joins TRBV7-3 to TRBJ2-3; 8 bases fit TRBD1. CDR1 is SGHTA and CDR2 is FQGTGA in the germline V gene. With 1 base clipped from V and 4 bases from J, the junction kept 7 bases outside the gene matches. The CDR3 runs 16 residues. CDR3 in DNA: TGTGCCAGCAGCTTAAACTCCAGGGGGCGGGCAGATACGCAGTATTTT. This encodes CASSLNSRGRADTQYF.

V is TRBV7-9 and J is TRBJ2-7; 13 nucleotides match TRBD2. The CDR3 has 13 residues. The ends lost 5 bases at V and 7 bases at J; junction bases unmatched: 2. Germline lookup yields CDR1 SEHNR and CDR2 FQNEAQ (reference sequence). DNA for the CDR3: TGTGCCAGCAGCGGGACTAGCGGGAATGAGCAGTACTTC. Translated: CASSGTSGNEQYF.

Here the CDR3 DNA reads TGTGCCAGCAGCTTGAATAGCGGGGGGTGGTATGAGCAGTTCTTC. Its protein product is CASSLNSGGWYEQFF. The J gene is TRBJ2-1, the V gene TRBV11-2; 10 nucleotides align to TRBD2. The CDR3 length is 15 residues. Germline V gives CDR1 SGHAT, CDR2 FQNNGV. V gave up 3 bases and J gave up 8 bases; unmatched junction bases: 7.

The V gene is TRBV4-2, the J gene TRBJ2-3, with D maybe TRBD2 (6 bases). Germline V gene sequence: CDR1 LGHNA, CDR2 YNFKEQ. V was clipped by 3 bases and J by 0 bases, with 16 bases between them. CDR3 size: 17 residues. The CDR3 region is CASSHTTPGLSTDTQYF. CDR3 coding DNA: TGTGCCAGCAGCCATACAACACCGGGACTGAGCACAGATACGCAGTATTTT.

V and J are TRBV10-3 and TRBJ2-2; 8 bases line up with TRBD1. The germline V gene has CDR1 ENHRY and CDR2 SYGVKD. The CDR3 length is 15 residues. V gave up 2 bases and J gave up 7 bases; unmatched junction bases: 6. The CDR3 DNA reads TGTGCCATCAGTGAGGACAGGGGAGAAATCGGGGAGCTGTTTTTT. It yields the protein CAISEDRGEIGELFF.

The DNA of the CDR3 is TGTGCCAGTAGTACCTTGGATTCTCAGGATTCACCCCTCCACTTT. Protein product: CASSTLDSQDSPLHF. The V and J genes are TRBV19 and TRBJ1-6, with unresolved D. V gave up 4 bases and J gave up 8 bases, with 15 bases separating them. Germline assignment: CDR1 LNHDA and CDR2 SQIVND (reference sequence). The length of the CDR3 is 15 residues.

The chain links TRBV6-6 to TRBJ1-5; D unclear. From germline, CDR1 is MNHNY and CDR2 SVGAGI (reference sequence). The CDR3 has 14 amino acids. The V and J ends lost 2 bases and 7 bases respectively, with 12 bases between them. The CDR3 sequence is CASSYRQTRQPQHF. DNA for the CDR3: TGTGCCAGCAGTTACCGTCAGACTAGACAGCCCCAGCATTTT.

V usage is TRBV7-9 and J usage is TRBJ2-5, with 10 bases fitting TRBD1. V dropped 5 bases and J dropped 3; count of bases not matched to a gene: 0. CDR3 length equals 13 residues. Germline V gene lookup returns CDR1 SEHNR and CDR2 FQNEAQ (reference sequence). The CDR3 region has the DNA TGTGCCAGCAGCGGGACAGGGGAAGAGACCCAGTACTTC. Translating gives CASSGTGEETQYF.

V is TRBV10-1 and J is TRBJ1-5; D gene unclear. The CDR3 has 16 residues. The germline V and J ends were trimmed by 10 bases and 1 base, with 20 bases remaining between them. Per germline, CDR1 WNHNN and CDR2 SYGVQD (reference sequence). In nucleotides, the CDR3 is TGCGCCACCCCCCTTCTGGTAGAGCGGAGCAATCAGCCCCAGCATTTT. Its translation is CATPLLVERSNQPQHF.

V and J are TRBV28 and TRBJ1-2; 7 nucleotides align to TRBD1. CDR1 MDHEN and CDR2 SYDVKM come from the germline V gene. Unmatched junction bases numbered 4, after V lost 4 bases and J lost 5 bases. CDR3 length equals 13 residues. CDR3 loop: CASSSQGRYGYTF. CDR3 sequence (DNA): TGTGCCAGCAGTTCACAGGGGAGGTATGGCTACACCTTC.

The chain recombines TRBV3-1 (or the pseudogene TRBV3-2) with TRBJ1-4; tentatively, D is TRBD1 (6 bases). CDR1 is LGHDT and CDR2 is YNNKEL in the germline V gene (reference sequence). This CDR3 spans 19 amino acids. V lost 3 bases, J lost 1 base, and 21 bases lay in between. In DNA form, the CDR3 reads TGTGCCAGCAGCCACCTCCTGCGCCTTACAGGGCAAACTAATGAAAAACTGTTTTTT. This translates into CASSHLLRLTGQTNEKLFF.

This clone was observed a single time. The CDR3 DNA sequence: TGTGCCAGCAGCCCCTTCGGGGGTATGAACACTGAAGCTTTCTTT. Translation gives CASSPFGGMNTEAFF. The chain links TRBV6-4 to TRBJ1-1; a possible D gene is TRBD1 (5 bases). The CDR3 is 15 amino acids. The V and J ends lost 6 bases and 0 bases respectively, with 14 bases between them. Germline V gives CDR1 MRHNA, CDR2 SNTAGT.

CDR3 sequence (DNA): TGTGCCTGGAGTGTCCAGCGGGAGTCCGAGCAGTACTTC. It codes for CAWSVQRESEQYF. The chain recombines TRBV30 with TRBJ2-7; 8 bases line up with TRBD2. The CDR3 extends over 13 amino acids. Germline V lookup: CDR1 GTSNPN, CDR2 SVGIG (reference sequence). The V gene end was trimmed by 0 bases and the J gene end by 6 bases; junction bases not matched to a gene: 4.

J is TRBJ1-2 and V is TRBV6-6, with 7 bases matching TRBD1. The CDR3 consists of 15 residues. Germline CDR1 MNHNY, CDR2 SVGAGI (reference sequence). V lost 2 bases, J lost 6 bases, and 9 bases stayed unmatched. CDR3 sequence (DNA): TGTGCCAGCAGTTACAAAACGTCCAGGGGGGATGGCTACACCTTC. Its protein is CASSYKTSRGDGYTF.

This chain links TRBV19 with TRBJ1-5, with no clear D. V was trimmed by 6 bases and J by 6 bases, leaving 18 bases between them. The germline CDR1 and CDR2 sequences are LNHDA and SQIVND (reference sequence). CDR3 length: 15 residues. In DNA, the CDR3 is TGTGCCAGTAGCCCGTCCGCAGGCTTCACTCAGCCCCAGCATTTT. The encoded protein is CASSPSAGFTQPQHF. The whole variable domain, filled in from reference TRBV19 and TRBJ1-5, reads DGGITQSPKYLFRKEGQNVTLSCEQNLNHDAMYWYRQDPGQGLRLIYYSQIVNDFQKGDIAEGYSVSREKKESFPLTVTSAQKNPTAFYLCASSPSAGFTQPQHFGDGTRLSIL.

The chain employs TRBV12-3 or TRBV12-4 and TRBJ2-5; D is possibly TRBD1 (5 bases). The CDR3 spans 11 residues. V was shortened by 4 bases and J by 5 bases, with 5 bases between the two germline ends. Written as DNA, the CDR3 is TGTGCCAGCAGTTCAGGGGAGACCCAGTACTTC. Amino acids: CASSSGETQYF.

The chain is built from TRBV19 and TRBJ2-4; D is unresolved. Looked up from germline, CDR1 is LNHDA and CDR2 is SQIVND (reference sequence). Trimming left V 3 bases short and J 3 bases short, with 9 bases between. The CDR3 is 14 amino acids. The CDR3 protein is CASSIRVGKNIQYF. The DNA for the CDR3 is TGTGCCAGTAGTATCCGGGTAGGCAAAAACATTCAGTACTTC.

This clone has just a few counts. The chain uses TRBV5-1 and TRBJ1-4; 11 positions agree with TRBD1. The germline V gene has CDR1 SGHRS and CDR2 YFSETQ. V shed 4 bases and J 1 base; nucleotides not matched to a gene: 6. This CDR3 spans 17 amino acids. CDR3 bases: TGCGCCAGCAGCGGGGGACAGGGGGTCGGAACTAATGAAAAACTGTTTTTT. Protein: CASSGGQGVGTNEKLFF. Full variable domain (outside the CDR3, taken from reference TRBV5-1 and TRBJ1-4): KAGVTQTPRYLIKTRGQQVTLSCSPISGHRSVSWYQQTPGQGLQFLFEYFSETQRNKGNFPGRFSGRQFSNSRSEMNVSTLELGDSALYLCASSGGQGVGTNEKLFFGSGTQLSVL.

The chain carries TRBV27 and TRBJ1-5; D is unclear. The CDR3 spans 13 residues. Germline CDR1 reads MNHEY; CDR2 reads SMNVEV (reference sequence). The V gene lost 6 bases and the J gene lost 6 bases, with 12 bases spanning the gap. This chain's CDR3 is CASSPPEGQPQHF. CDR3 nucleotides: TGTGCCAGCAGCCCTCCCGAGGGTCAGCCCCAGCATTTT.

The chain links TRBV2 to TRBJ2-1; 10 bases agree with TRBD1. Germline CDR1 SNHLY, CDR2 FYNNEI. This CDR3 contains 15 residues. The V and J ends lost 5 bases and 2 bases, in that order; junction bases with no gene match: 3. CDR3 protein: CASSSGTGAYNEQFF. The CDR3 DNA is TGTGCCAGCAGTTCCGGGACAGGGGCCTACAATGAGCAGTTCTTC.

This clone was found a few times. The chain is built from TRBV14 and TRBJ2-3; possible D gene TRBD2, 6 bases. Germline V gene lookup returns CDR1 SGHDN and CDR2 FVKESK. This CDR3 has 12 residues. The ends were cut back, 4 bases at V and 7 bases at J, with 9 bases in the middle. CDR3 bases: TGTGCCAGCAGCCCGCGGGGATATACGCAGTATTTT. It translates to CASSPRGYTQYF.

This clone was found once. The J gene is TRBJ2-1, the V gene TRBV28, with D unresolved. The germline V and J ends were trimmed by 6 bases and 9 bases, with 21 bases remaining between them. Germline lookup yields CDR1 MDHEN and CDR2 SYDVKM. The CDR3 is 15 residues long. The chain's CDR3 is CASSKVALLLGEQFF. The CDR3 DNA reads as TGTGCCAGCAGCAAGGTAGCTTTATTGCTTGGTGAGCAGTTCTTC.

This chain uses TRBV27 with TRBJ2-1; 13 bases are shared with TRBD2. CDR1 is MNHEY, CDR2 SMNVEV, per germline (reference sequence). The ends lost 5 bases at V and 9 bases at J; junction bases unmatched: 10. The CDR3 consists of 16 residues. CDR3 bases: TGTGCCAGCAGTCCTAGGACTAGCGGGAGTATGATTGAGCAGTTCTTC. Translated, it gives CASSPRTSGSMIEQFF.

J is TRBJ1-5 and V is TRBV25-1; D not resolved. The CDR3 sequence is 12 residues long. Germline CDR1 and CDR2: MGHDK and SYGVNS. V lost 6 bases to trimming and J lost 2 bases, with 5 bases between them. DNA of the CDR3: TGTGCCAGCAGAGGAGGCAATCAGCCCCAGCATTTT. Translation: CASRGGNQPQHF.

In this sample, this clone turned up once. This sequence joins TRBV9 and TRBJ1-6; D remains ambiguous. The V gene's germline CDR1 is SGDLS and CDR2 YYNGEE. CDR3 length: 15 amino acids. V lost 0 bases, J lost 9 bases, and 13 bases lay in between. The CDR3 DNA follows: TGTGCCAGCAGCGTAGGGTCCGACGCGGGTTCACCCCTCCACTTT. As protein: CASSVGSDAGSPLHF.

Here the CDR3 DNA reads TGCGCCAGCAGCGCGCAGGGCGGTAATTCACCCCTCCACTTT. Translated, it gives CASSAQGGNSPLHF. The chain links TRBV5-1 to TRBJ1-6; weak D call: TRBD1 (5 bases). Per germline, CDR1 SGHRS and CDR2 YFSETQ. The CDR3 loop spans 14 amino acids. The V gene lost 4 bases and the J gene lost 6 bases, with 11 bases spanning the gap.

The V and J genes are TRBV3-1 (or the pseudogene TRBV3-2) and TRBJ1-1; D gene ambiguous. Per germline, CDR1 LGHDT and CDR2 YNNKEL (reference sequence). V lost 6 bases and J lost 3, with 11 bases in between. The CDR3 sequence is 13 residues long. In DNA form, the CDR3 reads TGTGCCAGCAGTCCAAACTTTTACACTGAAGCTTTCTTT. It is translated as CASSPNFYTEAFF.